The 10 T cell receptor beta chains given below trace back to one sample, sequenced in a study of T cells after yellow fever vaccination. TCRdb processed the 5' RACE reads anew with MiXCR; each CDR3 protein has one entry. The sample carries about 160,000 distinct CDR3 sequences, around 7.3% recorded once. Sequenced material: CD4+ T cells sorted from PBMCs, taken less than 6 days after the first yellow fever vaccination. Receptors were obtained from a man between 18 and 29 years old who received the YFV17D yellow fever vaccine.

This clonotype was seen only a few times. CDR3 residues: CASSYFPGDTQYF. In DNA form, the CDR3 reads TGTGCCAGCAGTTACTTCCCCGGGGATACGCAGTATTTT. The J gene is TRBJ2-3, the V gene TRBV6-6, with no clear D. CDR1 is MNHNY, CDR2 SVGAGI, per germline (reference sequence). The CDR3 extends over 13 amino acids. Trimming removed 1 base from V and 6 bases from J, with 8 bases in between.

This clonotype has at least ten counts. The genes are TRBV4-1 and TRBJ1-5; D is ambiguous. The V gene's germline CDR1 is MGHRA and CDR2 YSYEKL. V was pared by 3 bases and J by 0 bases, with 9 bases between. The CDR3 covers 15 residues. CDR3: CASSQADVSNQPQHF. The CDR3 DNA follows: TGCGCCAGCAGCCAGGCTGACGTTAGCAATCAGCCCCAGCATTTT.

In its sample, this clonotype was seen many times. The chain recombines TRBV7-2 with TRBJ1-6; D remains ambiguous. Between the trimmed V and J ends, which lost 1 base and 10 bases, there was a span of 5 bases. Germline values: CDR1 SGHTA, CDR2 FQGNSA. The CDR3 sequence is 12 residues long. The CDR3 nucleotides are TGTGCCAGCAGCTTAGAACCCTCACCCCTCCACTTT. As protein: CASSLEPSPLHF. Complete variable domain (other parts from reference TRBV7-2 and TRBJ1-6): GAGVSQSPSNKVTEKGKDVELRCDPISGHTALYWYRQSLGQGLEFLIYFQGNSAPDKSGLPSDRFSAERTGGSVSTLTIQRTQQEDSAVYLCASSLEPSPLHFGNGTRLTVT.

This clonotype occurred many times. The chain employs TRBV9 and TRBJ2-2, with D perhaps given as TRBD1 or TRBD2 (6 bases each). CDR3 length: 15 residues. Germline-derived CDR1 and CDR2 are SGDLS and YYNGEE. Trimming cost V 5 bases and J 5 bases, with 16 bases left between them. The chain's CDR3 is CASRGRQAGTGELFF. The CDR3 DNA reads TGTGCCAGCAGGGGGAGACAGGCGGGGACCGGGGAGCTGTTTTTT. Full variable domain (missing parts from reference TRBV9 and TRBJ2-2): DSGVTQTPKHLITATGQRVTLRCSPRSGDLSVYWYQQSLDQGLQFLIQYYNGEERAKGNILERFSAQQFPDLHSELNLSSLELGDSALYFCASRGRQAGTGELFFGEGSRLTVL.

This clonotype was detected many times. The chain joins TRBV12-3 or TRBV12-4 to TRBJ2-7; the match to TRBD1 covers 10 bases. Losses at the gene ends were 8 bases for V and 4 bases for J; bases not matched to a gene: 5. This CDR3 region has 13 residues. CDR3 sequence (DNA): TGTGCCAGCGGGGACAGGGGTTATTACGAGCAGTACTTC. It is translated as CASGDRGYYEQYF.

This clonotype was observed a few times. The chain is built from TRBV10-3 and TRBJ2-3; 11 bases fit TRBD2. V trimming: 8 bases; J trimming: 5 bases; junction bases outside the gene matches: 9. Germline V lookup: CDR1 ENHRY, CDR2 SYGVKD. The CDR3 runs to 15 residues. The CDR3 sequence is CAIGGSGTSGDTQYF. The DNA for the CDR3 is TGTGCCATCGGGGGATCCGGGACTAGCGGAGATACGCAGTATTTT.

The V gene is TRBV5-1, the J gene TRBJ2-2; TRBD2 matches 10 bases. V was clipped by 0 bases and J by 3 bases; unmatched bases: 5. Germline CDR1 SGHRS, CDR2 YFSETQ. The CDR3 totals 17 residues. CDR3: CASSLGGLADDTGELFF. The CDR3 bases are TGCGCCAGCAGCTTGGGAGGACTAGCGGACGACACCGGGGAGCTGTTTTTT.

In this sample, this clonotype turned up many times. This chain joins TRBV7-3 and TRBJ2-5; 12 positions agree with TRBD2. The CDR3 covers 14 residues. J lost 5 bases, V lost 5 bases, and 3 bases had no gene match. Germline V gene sequence: CDR1 SGHTA, CDR2 FQGTGA. The CDR3 DNA sequence: TGTGCCAGCAGCCCTGGACTAGCGGGGGAGACCCAGTACTTC. This gives the protein CASSPGLAGETQYF.

This clonotype has at least ten counts. V gene TRBV7-2 combines with J gene TRBJ2-5, with 8 bases fitting TRBD1. The CDR3 contains 14 residues. Unmatched junction bases numbered 6, after V lost 5 bases and J lost 4 bases. The germline CDR1 and CDR2 sequences are SGHTA and FQGNSA. The CDR3 loop is CASSPTGTGETQYF. The CDR3 DNA follows: TGTGCCAGCAGCCCCACCGGGACAGGAGAGACCCAGTACTTC.

The chain joins TRBV12-3 or TRBV12-4 to TRBJ1-5; TRBD1 agrees at 10 bases. J was trimmed by 2 bases and V by 2 bases; bases with no gene match: 18. The CDR3 loop spans 21 amino acids. DNA for the CDR3: TGTGCCAGCAGTTTATCTTCTTGGGGGTTGACAGGGGGCCTTGGCAATCAGCCCCAGCATTTT. It codes for CASSLSSWGLTGGLGNQPQHF.